Below, one TCR beta chain is given with its context. Its antigen is not identified. These data come from a study of shared clonotypes between healthy human individuals. Only in-frame clones appear in the TCRdb table, and some are missing; sequencing was by immunoSEQ multiplex PCR. This repertoire shows about 640,000 clones, about two thirds found once; its top ten account for 1.5% to 2%. The CDR3 extends over 17 amino acids. From germline, CDR1 is LGHNA and CDR2 YNFKEQ. V shed 0 bases and J 1 base; nucleotides not matched to a gene: 6. All participating donors were Caucasian adults from Nashville, Tennessee. A CD45RA-negative memory subset and a CD45RA+ naive subset were separated from the CD4+ cells. Study-wide results and limits: Clonotypes which were not shared had lower generation probabilities than clonotypes that all four donors shared.

The source material was memory CD4+ T cells sorted from blood. Subset described: CD45RA-negative fraction. The receptor's source is a woman in her 30s in good health. This sequence joins TRBV4-2 and TRBJ2-7; 10 bases are a match to TRBD2. CDR3 bases: TGTGCCAGCAGCCAAGAAGTAACTAGCGGGACATCCTACGAGCAGTACTTC. It yields the protein CASSQEVTSGTSYEQYF.